This TCR beta chain was identified during a study of early T cells in non-severe SARS-CoV-2 infection. Study-wide results and caveats: The VDJdb matching leaned toward anti-spike CD8 responses and overlooked private and CD4 specificities.

Trimming left V 8 bases short and J 1 base short, with 7 bases between. There are 11 residues in the CDR3. Germline V gene lookup returns CDR1 DFQATT and CDR2 SNEGSKA (reference sequence). MiXCR was run by TCRdb on the 5' RACE reads, yielding one entry per CDR3 protein. This sample has 30,000 to 45,000 distinct CDR3 sequences, with 4.5% to 7% found just once. Turning to this clonotype: The antigen is not known.

This receptor was identified in an adult who was a healthcare worker with PCR-confirmed SARS-CoV-2 infection or an uninfected control (not recorded which). The chain links TRBV20-1 to TRBJ2-3; D remains ambiguous. The sequenced sample was whole blood, obtained at baseline. The CDR3 DNA reads as TGCAGTTCCCTGGGCACAGATACGCAGTATTTT. Protein: CSSLGTDTQYF.